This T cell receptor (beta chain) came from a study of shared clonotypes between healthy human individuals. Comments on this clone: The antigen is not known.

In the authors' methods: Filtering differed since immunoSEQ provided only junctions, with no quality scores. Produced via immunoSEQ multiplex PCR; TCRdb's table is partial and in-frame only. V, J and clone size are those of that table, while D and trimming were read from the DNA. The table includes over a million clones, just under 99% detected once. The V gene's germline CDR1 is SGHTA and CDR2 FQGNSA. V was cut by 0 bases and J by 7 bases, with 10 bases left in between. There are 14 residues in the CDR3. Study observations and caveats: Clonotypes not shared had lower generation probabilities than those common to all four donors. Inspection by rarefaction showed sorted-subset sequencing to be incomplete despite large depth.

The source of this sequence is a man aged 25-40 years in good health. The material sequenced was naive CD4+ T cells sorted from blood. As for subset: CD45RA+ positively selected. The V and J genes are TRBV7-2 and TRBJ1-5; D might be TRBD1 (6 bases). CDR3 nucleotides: TGTGCCAGCAGCTTAGCCGGGACATTCCAGCCCCAGCATTTT. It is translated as CASSLAGTFQPQHF.